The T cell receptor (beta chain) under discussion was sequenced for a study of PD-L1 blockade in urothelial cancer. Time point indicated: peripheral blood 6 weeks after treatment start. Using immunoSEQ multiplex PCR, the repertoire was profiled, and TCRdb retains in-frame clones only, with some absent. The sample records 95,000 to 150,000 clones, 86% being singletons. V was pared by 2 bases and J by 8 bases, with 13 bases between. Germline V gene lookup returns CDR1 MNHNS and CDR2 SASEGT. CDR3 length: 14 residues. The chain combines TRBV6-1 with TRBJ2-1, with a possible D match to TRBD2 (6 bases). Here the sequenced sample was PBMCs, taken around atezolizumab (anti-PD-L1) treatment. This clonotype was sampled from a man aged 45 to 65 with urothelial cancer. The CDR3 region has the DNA TGTGCCAGCAGTGAACTCGGGAGAGAGGATGAGCAGTTCTTC. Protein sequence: CASSELGREDEQFF.